The clone carrying this TCR beta chain was found once. Its matching antigen is unknown. Blood draws occurred at baseline, cycle 4 day 1, and cycle 7 day 1. The sample originates from a study of OX40 agonist ivuxolimab in advanced cancers. Generated by immunoSEQ multiplex PCR, the TCRdb table keeps only in-frame clones and is missing some. The table has fewer than 90,000 clones, roughly 89% seen once. General study points: Compared with CD4+, CD8+ T cells on average had more expanded clones. What antigens the expanded peripheral T cells recognized was never established.

Germline CDR1 SGHVS, CDR2 FQNEAQ. V was shortened by 3 bases and J by 8 bases, with 14 bases between the two germline ends. This CDR3 region has 14 residues. This sample comprised CD4+ or CD8+ T cells sorted from blood, obtained in a trial of the OX40 agonist ivuxolimab. V gene TRBV7-8 combines with J gene TRBJ2-1; unclear D gene. This TCR was sampled from an adult with an advanced solid tumor such as melanoma, head and neck, liver or kidney cancer. The CDR3 nucleotides are TGTGCCAGCAGCTTTTTAGGGTTCGGCGATGAGCAGTTCTTC. This encodes CASSFLGFGDEQFF.